Listed below are T cell receptor beta chains from one sample, sequenced in a study of cytomegalovirus exposure and HLA in healthy donors. Measured with immunoSEQ multiplex PCR; TCRdb has only the in-frame clones, and not every one. The sample has 110,000 to 150,000 clones, approximately 9% seen once. The sample comprised PBMCs. These receptor sequences come from a male donor in good health and CMV-seronegative. The CDR3 runs from the conserved cysteine through the conserved F or W. Each record gives: V gene, clone size, J gene, D gene, CDR3 DNA, CDR3 protein. D genes are given only for firm matches. Only some rows state a clone size, as once, few, many or a class for expanded clones.

TRBV7-2	few	TRBJ1-5	-	TGTGCCAGCAGCTTAGGCGGATTGCATCAGCCCCAGCATTTT	CASSLGGLHQPQHF
TRBV6-1	few	TRBJ2-1	TRBD2	TGTGCCAGCAGTGAGTCGAGCGGGGGGGCCAATGAGCAGTTCTTC	CASSESSGGANEQFF
TRBV5-4	many	TRBJ2-3	-	TGTGCCAGCAGCTTCTTCCGGGACATGGATACGCAGTATTTT	CASSFFRDMDTQYF
TRBV7-2	-	TRBJ2-6	TRBD2	TGTGCCAGCAGCTTCCCCGGGGAGGGAATTGGAACTGGGGCCAACGTCCTGACTTTC	CASSFPGEGIGTGANVLTF
TRBV7-9	-	TRBJ2-7	TRBD1	TGTGCCAGCAGCTTAGTGGGACAGGGAGTCGAGCAGTACTTC	CASSLVGQGVEQYF
TRBV6-1	-	TRBJ2-1	TRBD2	TGTGCCAGAGGGACTAGCGGGACCTACAATGAGCAGTTCTTC	CARGTSGTYNEQFF
TRBV27	-	TRBJ2-7	TRBD2	TGTGCCAGCAGTCGGGATGGGACGGTGGGGGGGTACGAGCAGTACTTC	CASSRDGTVGGYEQYF
TRBV6-1	few	TRBJ1-1	TRBD1	TGTGCCAGCAGACGACAGGGGTTGGGTGAAGCTTTCTTT	CASRRQGLGEAFF
TRBV1	-	TRBJ2-5	-	TGCACCAGCAGCCAAGGTGCCCCGACTAGCGGGAGGGGGGAGACCCAGTACTTC	CTSSQGAPTSGRGETQYF
TRBV5-1	few	TRBJ1-2	TRBD1	TGCGCCAGCAGGAATTTTCAAGGGGACAGTGGCTACACCTTC	CASRNFQGDSGYTF
TRBV7-9	-	TRBJ1-2	-	TGTGCCAGCAGCACAATGCGGCGGGGGGCAAAGAATGGCTACACCTTC	CASSTMRRGAKNGYTF
TRBV10-3	-	TRBJ1-2	TRBD1	TGTGCCATCAGGGGACAGAACTATGGCTACACCTTC	CAIRGQNYGYTF
TRBV5-1	-	TRBJ1-1	-	TGCGCCAGCAGCTACGGACAGAACACTGAAGCTTTCTTT	CASSYGQNTEAFF
TRBV19	few	TRBJ2-7	-	TGTGCCAGTAGTCCTCGTGCACAGGTGGATAGCGAGCAGTACTTC	CASSPRAQVDSEQYF
TRBV7-8	-	TRBJ2-3	TRBD1	TGTGCCAGCAGCCCGTACCGGGACAGTAGCACAGATACGCAGTATTTT	CASSPYRDSSTDTQYF
TRBV7-2	few	TRBJ2-7	-	TGTGCCAGCAGCTTTGGGGCTAGCTCCTACGAGCAGTACTTC	CASSFGASSYEQYF
TRBV5-6	-	TRBJ1-1	-	TGTGCCAGCAGAGATTCTGCAGGGCCTTTGAACACTGAAGCTTTCTTT	CASRDSAGPLNTEAFF
TRBV10-2	-	TRBJ2-3	-	TGCGCCAGCAGTTCAGGGTACGGCACAGATACGCAGTATTTT	CASSSGYGTDTQYF
TRBV19	few	TRBJ1-4	TRBD1	TGTGCCAGTAGTACCGCGGACAGGACGGGAAAACTGTTTTTT	CASSTADRTGKLFF
TRBV28	-	TRBJ2-5	TRBD1	TGTGCCAGCAGTCCTCGGGACAGGGTATCAGAGACCCAGTACTTC	CASSPRDRVSETQYF
TRBV7-9	-	TRBJ2-7	-	TGTGCCAGCAGCTTACCGACTAGTTACGAGCAGTACTTC	CASSLPTSYEQYF
TRBV5-4	-	TRBJ1-2	TRBD1	TGTGCCAGCAGAGAGGACAGGGGGGGGTATGGCTACACCTTC	CASREDRGGYGYTF
TRBV6-5	-	TRBJ1-2	-	TGTGCCAGCAGACCCCACAGAGCCAACTATGGCTACACCTTC	CASRPHRANYGYTF
TRBV5-1	few	TRBJ1-6	TRBD1	TGCGCCAGCAGCTTGGGCGACAGGGGTGATTCACCCCTCCACTTT	CASSLGDRGDSPLHF
TRBV19	few	TRBJ1-4	-	TGTGCCAGTAGTGAAGCCGGGGGGAATGAAAAACTGTTTTTT	CASSEAGGNEKLFF
TRBV7-2	-	TRBJ2-3	TRBD2	TGTGCCCTCGTGGGACTAGCCTTGGTCCTTACGCAGTATTTT	CALVGLALVLTQYF
TRBV29-1	few	TRBJ2-7	-	TGCAGCGTTGAGATTACACCCTCCTACGAGCAGTACTTC	CSVEITPSYEQYF